These 19 T cell receptor beta chains originate from one sample sequenced in a study of T-cell memory formation after mild COVID-19. TCRdb re-called the 5' RACE reads through MiXCR, storing one row per CDR3 protein. The table includes about 110,000 distinct CDR3 sequences, roughly a sixth detected once. The sequencing sample was made of PBMCs or a T cell subset sorted from them (not recorded which). The receptor set was obtained from a man younger than 30 who had mild COVID-19 (a few samples of this study predate the infection). Cell type and time point are not known.

This clonotype was observed a few times. The chain recombines TRBV5-1 with TRBJ1-1, with TRBD1 matching 7 bases. The J segment lost 11 bases and the V segment lost 0 bases, leaving 7 bases of the junction unmatched. The CDR3 runs to 13 residues. Germline V gene data show CDR1 as SGHRS and CDR2 as YFSETQ. The CDR3 nucleotides are TGCGCCAGCAGCTTGGAGGTAGGGGGCGTCGCTTTCTTT. This codes for CASSLEVGGVAFF.

The V and J genes are TRBV3-1 and TRBJ2-3; 8 bases map to TRBD1. Germline assignment: CDR1 LGHDT and CDR2 YNNKEL (reference sequence). The V and J ends lost 4 bases and 1 base, in that order; junction bases with no gene match: 1. This CDR3 contains 14 residues. CDR3 in DNA: TGTGCCAGCAGCCCGGACAGGGGCACAGATACGCAGTATTTT. Translating it yields CASSPDRGTDTQYF.

The chain carries TRBV7-2 and TRBJ1-5; no definite D call. Trimming took 5 bases from V and 6 from J, leaving 20 bases between them. Per germline, CDR1 SGHTA and CDR2 FQGNSA. This CDR3 region has 16 residues. The CDR3 DNA sequence: TGTGCCAGCAGCCCATACCCACCGGATCGGGGTCAGCCCCAGCATTTT. Protein sequence: CASSPYPPDRGQPQHF.

The gene calls are TRBV6-5 and TRBJ2-3, with 7 bases that match TRBD2. Germline V gives CDR1 MNHEY, CDR2 SVGAGI. This CDR3 has 15 amino acids. The trim removed 4 bases at V and 0 bases at J, leaving 4 bases unmatched. DNA of the CDR3: TGTGCCAGCAGTTCCAGCGGGGAAAGCACAGATACGCAGTATTTT. Amino acid sequence: CASSSSGESTDTQYF.

As DNA, the CDR3 is TGTGCCAGCAGCTTTGGCGGGGGGCCAGATACGCAGTATTTT. Protein: CASSFGGGPDTQYF. The rearrangement uses TRBV7-2 and TRBJ2-3, with TRBD2 matching 8 bases. Germline CDR1 reads SGHTA; CDR2 reads FQGNSA. The J segment lost 4 bases and the V segment lost 3 bases, leaving 3 bases of the junction unmatched. This CDR3 contains 14 residues.

This clonotype was detected a few times. The J gene is TRBJ2-2, the V gene TRBV5-5, with a tentative D call TRBD2 (5 bases). This CDR3 is 14 amino acids long. V was cut by 6 bases and J by 0 bases, with 9 bases left in between. From germline, CDR1 is SGHKS and CDR2 YYEKEE (reference sequence). In DNA form, the CDR3 reads TGTGCCAGCACCCTCGGGGCGAACACCGGGGAGCTGTTTTTT. As protein: CASTLGANTGELFF. Full variable domain (rest looked up from reference TRBV5-5 and TRBJ2-2): DAGVTQSPTHLIKTRGQQVTLRCSPISGHKSVSWYQQVLGQGPQFIFQYYEKEERGRGNFPDRFSARQFPNYSSELNVNALLLGDSALYLCASTLGANTGELFFGEGSRLTVL.

The chain combines TRBV21-1 with TRBJ1-2. TRBV21-1 is termed a pseudogene. CDR3 length equals 10 residues. CDR3 sequence (DNA): TGTGCCAGCAGCAAAGCAACGGAGATCTTC. It specifies CASSKATEIF.

The rearrangement uses TRBV12-3 or TRBV12-4 and TRBJ1-1, with a possible D match to TRBD1 (5 bases). The CDR3 has 15 residues. Trimming shortened V by 6 bases and J by 4 bases, and 18 bases separated the two germline ends. CDR3 in amino acids: CASSPKGWTSTEAFF. The CDR3 DNA is TGTGCCAGCAGCCCCAAGGGGTGGACAAGCACTGAAGCTTTCTTT.

The chain links TRBV5-1 to TRBJ2-1; 8 nucleotides line up with TRBD2. Germline trimming cut 2 bases from V and 5 bases from J; bases unmatched to any gene: 9. This CDR3 comprises 16 residues. CDR1 and CDR2 (germline): SGHRS, YFSETQ. CDR3 sequence reads: CASSFQLAGGHNEQFF. The CDR3 coding sequence is TGCGCCAGCAGCTTCCAGCTGGCGGGGGGTCACAATGAGCAGTTCTTC.

In its sample, this clonotype was seen a few times. The V and J genes are TRBV5-1 and TRBJ2-3; 9 nucleotides agree with TRBD2. The CDR3 is made up of 15 amino acids. V dropped 2 bases and J dropped 5; count of bases not matched to a gene: 6. The germline gives CDR1 SGHRS, CDR2 YFSETQ. The CDR3 reads CASSFGGGGEDTQYF. The CDR3 bases are TGCGCCAGCAGCTTTGGCGGGGGGGGCGAAGATACGCAGTATTTT.

V usage is TRBV3-1 and J usage is TRBJ1-2; D uncertain. The CDR3 is made up of 12 amino acids. Germline V gene sequence: CDR1 LGHDT, CDR2 YNNKEL (reference sequence). The V end was cut by 1 base, the J end by 13 bases, with 13 bases between. The CDR3 reads CASSQAPGPGTF. CDR3 nucleotide sequence: TGTGCCAGCAGCCAAGCTCCGGGCCCTGGCACCTTC.

This chain uses TRBV2 with TRBJ2-1; no clear D. V lost 7 bases and J 5 bases, leaving 12 bases between the germline ends. CDR1 and CDR2 from the germline V gene are SNHLY and FYNNEI. The CDR3 runs 13 residues. The CDR3 here is CASTTASDNEQFF. The CDR3 nucleotides read TGTGCCAGCACCACCGCCTCGGACAATGAGCAGTTCTTC.

This clonotype was seen a handful of times. This chain joins TRBV5-1 and TRBJ2-1, with TRBD2 matching 7 bases. This CDR3 comprises 15 residues. Germline-derived CDR1 and CDR2 are SGHRS and YFSETQ. Germline trimming cut 4 bases from V and 4 bases from J; bases unmatched to any gene: 8. The CDR3 DNA is TGCGCCAGCAGCGGAGCGGGAAATCTATACAATGAGCAGTTCTTC. This encodes CASSGAGNLYNEQFF.

The chain combines TRBV24-1 with TRBJ2-5; tentatively, D is TRBD2 (5 bases). This CDR3 comprises 15 residues. V was trimmed by 9 bases and J by 3 bases, leaving 19 bases between them. Germline CDR1 reads KGHDR; CDR2 reads SFDVKD. CDR3 nucleotides: TGTGCCACCGAGGACTCCACAGACCACAAAGAGACCCAGTACTTC. Translation: CATEDSTDHKETQYF.

The genes are TRBV9 and TRBJ2-5; tentative D call: TRBD2 (6 bases). Trimming left V 3 bases short and J 3 bases short, with 9 bases between. Per the germline V gene, CDR1 is SGDLS and CDR2 is YYNGEE. The CDR3 is 13 amino acids. The CDR3 region has the DNA TGTGCCAGCAGCGGCATAGCGGAAGAGACCCAGTACTTC. Translation gives CASSGIAEETQYF.

This clonotype was seen a handful of times. V gene TRBV2 combines with J gene TRBJ2-5, with 10 bases that match TRBD1. With 8 bases clipped from V and 4 bases from J, the junction kept 10 bases outside the gene matches. This CDR3 is built from 15 residues. The germline CDR1 and CDR2 sequences are SNHLY and FYNNEI. The CDR3 spells CASGGQGISGETQYF. The DNA for the CDR3 is TGTGCCAGCGGGGGACAGGGGATCTCAGGAGAGACCCAGTACTTC.

J is TRBJ1-5 and V is TRBV5-1; perhaps TRBD1 as D (5 bases). Germline CDR1 SGHRS, CDR2 YFSETQ. There are 14 residues in the CDR3. With 0 bases removed from V and 7 bases from J, the gap between germline ends came to 11 bases. CDR3 sequence (DNA): TGCGCCAGCAGCTTGGAACTTGAGGGGCAGCCCCAGCATTTT. It translates to CASSLELEGQPQHF.

This chain joins TRBV27 and TRBJ2-5; 12 bases fit TRBD2. Trimming took 2 bases from V and 4 from J; bases not matched to a gene: 8. The germline gives CDR1 MNHEY, CDR2 SMNVEV (reference sequence). This CDR3 spans 17 amino acids. The CDR3 nucleotides read TGTGCCAGCAGTTTACGGCTAGCGGGGGGGCCGCGAGAGACCCAGTACTTC. Translation gives CASSLRLAGGPRETQYF.

This clonotype was counted between two and nine times. The genes are TRBV12-3 or TRBV12-4 and TRBJ2-3, with TRBD1 matching 10 bases. The J segment lost 4 bases and the V segment lost 5 bases, leaving 6 bases of the junction unmatched. This CDR3 spans 15 amino acids. The CDR3 nucleotides read TGTGCCAGCAGTCATAGGACAGGGGGTGCAGATACGCAGTATTTT. It translates to CASSHRTGGADTQYF.